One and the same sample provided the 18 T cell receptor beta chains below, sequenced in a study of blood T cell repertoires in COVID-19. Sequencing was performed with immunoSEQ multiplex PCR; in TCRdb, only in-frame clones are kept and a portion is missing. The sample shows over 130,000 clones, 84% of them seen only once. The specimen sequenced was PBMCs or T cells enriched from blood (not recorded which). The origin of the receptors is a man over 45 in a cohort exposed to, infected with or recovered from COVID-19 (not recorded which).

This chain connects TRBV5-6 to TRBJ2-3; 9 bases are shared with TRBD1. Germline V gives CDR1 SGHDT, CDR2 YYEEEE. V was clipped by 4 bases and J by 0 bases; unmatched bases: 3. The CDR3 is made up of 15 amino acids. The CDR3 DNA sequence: TGTGCCAGCAGCACCGGACAGGGGAGCACAGATACGCAGTATTTT. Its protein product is CASSTGQGSTDTQYF.

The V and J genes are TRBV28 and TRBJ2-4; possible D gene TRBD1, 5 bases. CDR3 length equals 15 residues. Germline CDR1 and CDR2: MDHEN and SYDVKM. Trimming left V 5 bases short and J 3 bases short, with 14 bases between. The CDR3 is CASSQVKGNKNIQYF. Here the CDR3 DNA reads TGTGCCAGCAGTCAGGTGAAGGGGAACAAAAACATTCAGTACTTC.

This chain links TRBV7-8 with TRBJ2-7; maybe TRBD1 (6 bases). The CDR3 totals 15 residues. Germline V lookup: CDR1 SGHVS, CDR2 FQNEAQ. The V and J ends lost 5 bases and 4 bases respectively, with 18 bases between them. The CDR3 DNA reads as TGTGCCAGCAGCCCAGGGGCTCCCTCCGGTTACGAGCAGTACTTC. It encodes CASSPGAPSGYEQYF.

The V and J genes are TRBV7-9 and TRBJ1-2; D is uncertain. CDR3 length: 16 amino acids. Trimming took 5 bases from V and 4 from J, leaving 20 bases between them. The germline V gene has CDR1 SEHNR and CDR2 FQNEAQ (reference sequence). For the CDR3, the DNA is TGTGCCAGCAGCCCAAACCTCAGAGGACGGGGCTATGGCTACACCTTC. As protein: CASSPNLRGRGYGYTF. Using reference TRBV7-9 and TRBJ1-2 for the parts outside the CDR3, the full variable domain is DTGVSQNPRHKITKRGQNVTFRCDPISEHNRLYWYRQTLGQGPEFLTYFQNEAQLEKSRLLSDRFSAERPKGSFSTLEIQRTEQGDSAMYLCASSPNLRGRGYGYTFGSGTRLTVV.

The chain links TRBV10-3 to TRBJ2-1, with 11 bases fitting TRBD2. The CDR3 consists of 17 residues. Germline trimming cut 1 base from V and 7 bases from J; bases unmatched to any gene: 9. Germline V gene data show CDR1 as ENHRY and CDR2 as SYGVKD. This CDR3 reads CAISEFTSGSLSNEQFF. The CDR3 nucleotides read TGTGCCATCAGTGAGTTTACTAGCGGGAGTTTATCAAATGAGCAGTTCTTC.

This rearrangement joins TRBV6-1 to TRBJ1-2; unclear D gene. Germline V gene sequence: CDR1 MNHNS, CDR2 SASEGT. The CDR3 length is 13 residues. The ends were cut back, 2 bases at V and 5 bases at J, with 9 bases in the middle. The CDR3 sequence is CASSESSVYGYTF. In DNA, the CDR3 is TGTGCCAGCAGTGAATCTTCAGTTTATGGCTACACCTTC.

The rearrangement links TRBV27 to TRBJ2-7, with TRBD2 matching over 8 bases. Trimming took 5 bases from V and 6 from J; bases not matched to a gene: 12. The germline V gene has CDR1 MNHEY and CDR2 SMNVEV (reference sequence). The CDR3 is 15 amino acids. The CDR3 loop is CASSPRLASRFEQYF. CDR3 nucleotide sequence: TGTGCCAGCAGTCCGAGACTAGCGTCTCGTTTCGAGCAGTACTTC.

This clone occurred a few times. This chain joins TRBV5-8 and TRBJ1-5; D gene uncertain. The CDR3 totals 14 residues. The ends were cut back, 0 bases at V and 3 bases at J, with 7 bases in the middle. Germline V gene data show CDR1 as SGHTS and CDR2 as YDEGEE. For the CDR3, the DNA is TGTGCCAGCAGCTTGGATAGTTACAATCAGCCCCAGCATTTT. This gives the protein CASSLDSYNQPQHF.

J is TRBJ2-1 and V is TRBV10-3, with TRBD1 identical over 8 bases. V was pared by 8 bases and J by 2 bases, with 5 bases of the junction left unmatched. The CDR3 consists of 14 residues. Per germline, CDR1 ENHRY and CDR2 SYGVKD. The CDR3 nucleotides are TGTGCCATCTCCGCAGGGGGCGCCTACAATGAGCAGTTCTTC. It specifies CAISAGGAYNEQFF.

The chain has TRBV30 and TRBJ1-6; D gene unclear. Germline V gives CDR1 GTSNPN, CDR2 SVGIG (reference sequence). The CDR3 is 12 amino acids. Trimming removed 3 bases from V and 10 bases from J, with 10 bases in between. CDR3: CAWSRSQSPLHF. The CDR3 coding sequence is TGTGCCTGGAGCAGGTCCCAATCACCCCTCCACTTT.

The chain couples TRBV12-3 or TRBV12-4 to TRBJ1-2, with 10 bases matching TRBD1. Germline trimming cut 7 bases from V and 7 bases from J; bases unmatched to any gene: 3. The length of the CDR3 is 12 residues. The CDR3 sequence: CASTWDRGGYTF. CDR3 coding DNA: TGTGCCAGCACCTGGGACAGGGGTGGCTACACCTTC.

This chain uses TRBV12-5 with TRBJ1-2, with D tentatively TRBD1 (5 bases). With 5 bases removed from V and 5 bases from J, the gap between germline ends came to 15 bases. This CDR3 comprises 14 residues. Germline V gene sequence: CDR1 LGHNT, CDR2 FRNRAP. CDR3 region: CASGPRQWEYGYTF. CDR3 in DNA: TGTGCTAGTGGTCCCAGACAGTGGGAATATGGCTACACCTTC.

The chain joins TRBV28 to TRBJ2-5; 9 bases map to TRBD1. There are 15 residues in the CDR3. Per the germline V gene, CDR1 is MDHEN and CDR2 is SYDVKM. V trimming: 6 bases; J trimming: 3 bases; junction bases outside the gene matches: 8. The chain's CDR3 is CASRGDREEKETQYF. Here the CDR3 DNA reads TGTGCCAGCAGGGGGGACAGGGAGGAGAAAGAGACCCAGTACTTC.

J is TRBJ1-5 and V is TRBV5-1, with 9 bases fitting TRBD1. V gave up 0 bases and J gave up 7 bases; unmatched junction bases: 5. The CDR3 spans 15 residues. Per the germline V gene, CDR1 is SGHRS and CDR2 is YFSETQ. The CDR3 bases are TGCGCCAGCAGCTTGGGGGACAGGGTGGAGCAGCCCCAGCATTTT. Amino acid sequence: CASSLGDRVEQPQHF.

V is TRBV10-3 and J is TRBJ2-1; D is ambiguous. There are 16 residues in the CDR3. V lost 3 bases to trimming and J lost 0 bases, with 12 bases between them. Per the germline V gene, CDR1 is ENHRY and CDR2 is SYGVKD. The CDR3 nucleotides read TGTGCCATCAGTGACGCAGGTTTCAGCTCCTACAATGAGCAGTTCTTC. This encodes CAISDAGFSSYNEQFF.

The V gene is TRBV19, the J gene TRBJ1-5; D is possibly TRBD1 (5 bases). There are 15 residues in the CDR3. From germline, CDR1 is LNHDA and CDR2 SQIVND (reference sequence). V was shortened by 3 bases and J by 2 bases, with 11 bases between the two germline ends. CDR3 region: CASSIGGFGNQPQHF. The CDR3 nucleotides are TGTGCCAGTAGTATCGGGGGTTTTGGCAATCAGCCCCAGCATTTT.

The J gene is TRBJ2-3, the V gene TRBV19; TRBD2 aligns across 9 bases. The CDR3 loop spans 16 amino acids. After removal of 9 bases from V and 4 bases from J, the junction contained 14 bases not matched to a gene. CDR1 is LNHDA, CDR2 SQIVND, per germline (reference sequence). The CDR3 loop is CASSKTGASGADTQYF. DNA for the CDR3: TGTGCCAGCTCCAAGACCGGGGCTAGCGGGGCAGATACGCAGTATTTT.

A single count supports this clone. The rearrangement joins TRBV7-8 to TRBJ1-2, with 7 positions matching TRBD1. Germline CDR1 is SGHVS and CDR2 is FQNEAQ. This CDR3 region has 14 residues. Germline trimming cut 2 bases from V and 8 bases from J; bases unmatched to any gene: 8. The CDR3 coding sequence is TGTGCCAGCAGCTTATCTACAGGGGTCCTCGGCTACACCTTC. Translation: CASSLSTGVLGYTF.